The 14 T cell receptor beta chains given below trace back to one sample, sequenced in a study of cytomegalovirus exposure and HLA in healthy donors. This PCR relied on a set of 60 Vbeta primers and 13 Jbeta primers. Sequenced by immunoSEQ multiplex PCR; TCRdb stores in-frame clones only, minus some. The data show roughly 160,000 clones, roughly 85% seen once. The sequenced sample consisted of PBMCs. All receptors derive from a woman aged 30 to 39 in good health and CMV-seronegative.

This clone was observed a handful of times. The chain carries TRBV5-1 and TRBJ1-1, with D unclear. The CDR3 spans 14 residues. From germline, CDR1 is SGHRS and CDR2 YFSETQ. V lost 2 bases, J lost 5 bases, and 13 bases lay in between. CDR3 amino acids: CASSFSRSRTEAFF. The CDR3 region has the DNA TGCGCCAGCAGCTTTAGTCGGAGCCGAACTGAAGCTTTCTTT.

The V call is TRBV7-9, the J call TRBJ2-7; D is uncertain. Trimming cost V 3 bases and J 2 bases, with 8 bases left between them. This CDR3 spans 13 amino acids. The V gene's germline CDR1 is SEHNR and CDR2 FQNEAQ (reference sequence). The CDR3 here is CASSFRQAYEQYF. CDR3 bases: TGTGCCAGCAGCTTCAGGCAGGCCTACGAGCAGTACTTC.

The chain joins TRBV14 to TRBJ2-3; no clear D gene. Trimming stripped 1 base from V and 4 bases from J, with 6 bases between. The CDR3 has 13 amino acids. Germline V CDR1 and CDR2: SGHDN, FVKESK. CDR3 residues: CASSQVIPDTQYF. For the CDR3, the DNA is TGTGCCAGCAGCCAAGTTATCCCAGATACGCAGTATTTT.

This clone was recorded once. The chain links TRBV29-1 to TRBJ1-2, with D possibly being TRBD1 (6 bases). V shed 4 bases and J shed 1 base, with 10 bases lying between them. The V gene's germline CDR1 is SQVTM and CDR2 ANQGSEA. The CDR3 is 13 residues long. CDR3 in DNA: TGCAGCGTTGTAGGGGGGGATAACTATGGCTACACCTTC. Protein: CSVVGGDNYGYTF.

This clone was counted between two and nine times. The chain joins TRBV10-1 to TRBJ1-4, with TRBD1 matching 8 bases. Germline V gene data show CDR1 as WNHNN and CDR2 as SYGVQD (reference sequence). V lost 2 bases and J lost 6; bases outside the gene matches: 8. The CDR3 runs to 16 residues. The CDR3 spells CASSEPRDRPYEKLFF. The DNA for the CDR3 is TGCGCCAGCAGTGAGCCGAGGGACAGGCCATATGAAAAACTGTTTTTT.

The chain employs TRBV27 and TRBJ2-2, with 9 bases that match TRBD2. V shed 5 bases and J 4 bases; nucleotides not matched to a gene: 8. CDR3 length: 16 amino acids. Per the germline V gene, CDR1 is MNHEY and CDR2 is SMNVEV (reference sequence). The CDR3 sequence is CASSDAGGHSTGELFF. Written as DNA, the CDR3 is TGTGCCAGCAGTGATGCGGGGGGGCACTCCACCGGGGAGCTGTTTTTT.

The V call is TRBV9, the J call TRBJ2-6; 7 bases are a match to TRBD1. Trimming cost V 6 bases and J 0 bases; bases outside gene matches: 3. CDR3 length equals 15 residues. Germline CDR1 SGDLS, CDR2 YYNGEE. The CDR3 nucleotides are TGTGCCAGCACCGACAGGGACTCTGGGGCCAACGTCCTGACTTTC. Its protein is CASTDRDSGANVLTF.

J is TRBJ1-4 and V is TRBV7-9, with TRBD1 matching over 9 bases. J gave up 4 bases and V 5 bases, and 5 bases lay outside the gene matches. The CDR3 runs to 15 residues. Germline CDR1 and CDR2: SEHNR and FQNEAQ (reference sequence). CDR3 in amino acids: CASSEGQGLNEKLFF. Written as DNA, the CDR3 is TGTGCCAGCAGCGAGGGACAGGGCCTTAATGAAAAACTGTTTTTT.

This chain uses TRBV7-9 with TRBJ2-1; no firm D call. Germline CDR1 and CDR2: SEHNR and FQNEAQ (reference sequence). V was shortened by 2 bases and J by 5 bases, with 4 bases between the two germline ends. The CDR3 totals 12 residues. In nucleotides, the CDR3 is TGTGCCAGCAGCTTATTCGACAATGAGCAGTTCTTC. Protein sequence: CASSLFDNEQFF.

The rearrangement links TRBV4-3 to TRBJ2-7; 10 nucleotides match TRBD1. Per the germline V gene, CDR1 is LGHNA and CDR2 is YSLEER. Unmatched junction bases numbered 10, after V lost 0 bases and J lost 5 bases. The CDR3 is 17 residues long. In DNA form, the CDR3 reads TGCGCCAGCAGCCAAGATTACAGAGGACAGGGGGTAGACGAGCAGTACTTC. Residues: CASSQDYRGQGVDEQYF.

This clone was detected only a few times. The rearrangement joins TRBV4-3 to TRBJ1-4; D perhaps matches TRBD1 (5 bases). The V end lost 0 bases, the J end lost 4 bases, and 9 bases lay between the germline ends. CDR3 length: 15 residues. CDR1 is LGHNA and CDR2 is YSLEER in the germline V gene. The CDR3 sequence is CASSQEGGDNEKLFF. The CDR3 bases are TGCGCCAGCAGCCAAGAGGGGGGAGATAATGAAAAACTGTTTTTT.

The chain combines TRBV4-3 with TRBJ1-2, with unresolved D. Germline V gene data show CDR1 as LGHNA and CDR2 as YSLEER. This CDR3 spans 15 amino acids. The ends were cut back, 0 bases at V and 8 bases at J, with 16 bases in the middle. CDR3 amino acids: CASSQDLRVFGGYTF. CDR3 DNA: TGCGCCAGCAGCCAAGATTTGAGGGTGTTTGGAGGCTACACCTTC.

This clone occurred a few times. The chain employs TRBV18 and TRBJ1-1, with 10 nucleotides matching TRBD1. Germline V gene lookup returns CDR1 KGHSH and CDR2 LQKENI. V was clipped by 3 bases and J by 2 bases; unmatched bases: 6. The CDR3 loop spans 16 amino acids. CDR3 DNA sequence: TGTGCCAGCTCACCCTTGGGGACAGGGGCCAACACTGAAGCTTTCTTT. This codes for CASSPLGTGANTEAFF.

V usage is TRBV5-1 and J usage is TRBJ1-3, with a possible D match to TRBD1 (5 bases). CDR1 is SGHRS, CDR2 YFSETQ, per germline. Trimming took 0 bases from V and 0 from J, leaving 10 bases between them. The CDR3 loop spans 16 amino acids. For the CDR3, the DNA is TGCGCCAGCAGCTTGGGGACAACTTACTCTGGAAACACCATATATTTT. It yields the protein CASSLGTTYSGNTIYF.